The rows below give T cell receptor beta chains drawn from one sample of a study of control samples from healthy donors and cancer patients. Profiling relied on immunoSEQ multiplex PCR, and the TCRdb table lists in-frame clones only, not all of them. The sample has under 200,000 clones; roughly nine tenths are singletons. The sample comprised blood. These receptors came from a woman in her 30s in good health. The CDR3 runs from the conserved cysteine through the conserved F or W. D genes are given only for firm matches.

CDR3 | V | D
CASSSSYEQYF | TRBV5-5 | -
CAWDKSNYGYTF | TRBV30 | -
CASSLKVGGRETQYF | TRBV7-2 | -
CASTRTSGNTDTQYF | TRBV5-1 | TRBD2
CASSGGQGTPDTQYF | TRBV25-1 | TRBD1
CASSPRTGAGNTIYF | TRBV7-9 | TRBD1
CASKGQASTDTQYF | TRBV5-4 | TRBD1
CASSQLSGMNTEAFF | TRBV4-2 | -
CASSRQGAGETQYF | TRBV23-1 | TRBD1
CASSPYLGAYGYTF | TRBV28 | -
CASSLMGYGYTF | TRBV12-3/TRBV12-4 | -
CASSLGGTNNEQFF | TRBV7-2 | -
CASSPDRGRQETQYF | TRBV6-5 | TRBD1
CASSPDRNQPQHF | TRBV7-2 | -
CASSLASGSRETQYF | TRBV5-1 | TRBD2
CASSRTGEAFF | TRBV5-1 | TRBD1
CSVIRGSGYTF | TRBV20-1 | TRBD1
CASRGHQPQHF | TRBV10-1 | -
CATSDTGGSPLHF | TRBV24-1 | TRBD1
CSVAPGGQETQYF | TRBV29-1 | TRBD1
CASSIQGITEAFF | TRBV19 | -
CASSLGIISTDTQYF | TRBV28 | -
CASSYLQVQETQYF | TRBV6-5 | -
CASSPSSGRTDTQYF | TRBV18 | TRBD2
CASSSRQGPNEKLFF | TRBV5-1 | TRBD1